Sequencing of this TCR beta chain was carried out in a study of T cells expressing NK-cell markers. Using the 5' RACE reads, TCRdb records one entry per CDR3 protein without DNA. Recorded for this sample: about 260,000 distinct CDR3 sequences. This CDR3 spans 15 amino acids. The germline CDR1 and CDR2 sequences are KGHSH and LQKENI. The chain is built from TRBV18 and TRBJ1-4; TCRdb returns TRBD1, unconfirmable since there is no DNA. What was sequenced was blood T cells: a sorted CD56 or NKG2C T cell subset, CD4+ or CD8+ T cells, or bulk PBMC T cells (not recorded which). The sequence was obtained from a woman between 18 and 70 years old in good health. The CDR3: CASSPPKGANEKLFF.